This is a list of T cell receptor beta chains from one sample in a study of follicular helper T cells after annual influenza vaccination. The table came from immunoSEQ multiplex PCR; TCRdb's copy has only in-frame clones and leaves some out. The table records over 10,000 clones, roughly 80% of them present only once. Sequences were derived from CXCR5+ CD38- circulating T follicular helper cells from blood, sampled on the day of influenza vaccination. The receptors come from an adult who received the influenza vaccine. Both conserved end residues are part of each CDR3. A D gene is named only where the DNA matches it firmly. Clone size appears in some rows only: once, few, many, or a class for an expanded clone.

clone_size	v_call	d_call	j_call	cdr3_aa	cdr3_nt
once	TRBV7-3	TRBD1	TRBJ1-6	CASSSGTDNSPLHF	TGTGCCAGCAGCTCCGGGACAGACAATTCACCCCTCCACTTT
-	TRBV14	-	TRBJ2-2	CASSQGARDRRELFF	TGTGCCAGCAGCCAAGGGGCAAGGGATCGGAGGGAGCTGTTTTTT
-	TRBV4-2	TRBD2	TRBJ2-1	CASSQDLAGSYNEQFF	TGTGCCAGCAGCCAGGATCTAGCGGGGTCCTACAATGAGCAGTTCTTC
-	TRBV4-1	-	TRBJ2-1	CASSPTGTSSKEQFF	TGCGCCAGCAGCCCCACCGGGACAAGCTCGAAGGAGCAGTTCTTC
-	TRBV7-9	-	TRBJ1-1	CASSPRAAEAFF	TGTGCCAGCAGCCCCAGGGCAGCCGAAGCTTTCTTT
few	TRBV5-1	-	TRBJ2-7	CASSLGLGISYEQYF	TGCGCCAGCAGCTTGGGACTAGGAATCTCCTACGAGCAGTACTTC
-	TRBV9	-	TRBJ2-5	CASSVDLGNGQETQYF	TGTGCCAGCAGCGTAGATTTGGGGAATGGTCAAGAGACCCAGTACTTC
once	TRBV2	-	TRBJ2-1	CASSEQDVIYGEQFF	TGTGCCAGCAGTGAACAGGACGTTATTTACGGTGAGCAGTTCTTC
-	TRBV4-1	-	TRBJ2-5	CASSRYGGQSLETQYF	TGCGCCAGCAGCCGCTATGGCGGGCAATCTTTAGAGACCCAGTACTTC
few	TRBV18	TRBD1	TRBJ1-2	CASSYGTGENYGYTF	TGTGCCAGCTCTTATGGGACAGGGGAGAACTATGGCTACACCTTC
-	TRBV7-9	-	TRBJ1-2	CASSLTSSVKNYGYTF	TGTGCCAGCAGCTTAACCTCTTCGGTCAAGAACTATGGCTACACCTTC
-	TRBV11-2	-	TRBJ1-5	CASSPRSGSNQPQHF	TGTGCCAGCAGCCCCCGATCGGGTAGCAATCAGCCCCAGCATTTT
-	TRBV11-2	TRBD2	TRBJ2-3	CASSLGGYETSARDTQYF	TGTGCCAGCAGCTTAGGGGGTTATGAGACTAGCGCTCGGGATACGCAGTATTTT
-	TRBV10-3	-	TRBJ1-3	CAISAGETGNTIYF	TGTGCCATCAGTGCAGGGGAAACTGGAAACACCATATATTTT
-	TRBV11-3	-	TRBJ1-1	CASSLEPNTEAFF	TGTGCCAGCAGCTTAGAACCAAACACTGAAGCTTTCTTT
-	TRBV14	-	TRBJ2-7	CASSQVPESYEQYF	TGTGCCAGCAGCCAAGTCCCAGAGTCCTACGAGCAGTACTTC
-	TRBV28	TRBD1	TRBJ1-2	CASSPQAGGISRYGYTF	TGTGCCAGCAGTCCCCAGGCAGGGGGTATATCGCGCTATGGCTACACCTTC
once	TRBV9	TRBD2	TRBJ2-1	CASSLRERGGTRVTEQFF	TGTGCCAGCAGCCTAAGGGAGCGGGGGGGCACTCGAGTAACCGAGCAGTTCTTC
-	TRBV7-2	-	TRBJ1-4	CASSLTPQASEKLFF	TGTGCCAGCAGCTTAACCCCCCAGGCTAGCGAAAAACTGTTTTTT
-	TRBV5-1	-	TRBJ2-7	CASSLALSYAYEQYF	TGCGCCAGCAGCTTGGCCCTGAGTTACGCCTACGAGCAGTACTTC
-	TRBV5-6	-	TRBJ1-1	CASIGAAGSTEAFF	TGTGCCAGCATCGGGGCGGCCGGAAGTACTGAAGCTTTCTTT
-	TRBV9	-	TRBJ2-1	CASSVGGVSTYNEQFF	TGTGCCAGCAGCGTAGGCGGGGTAAGCACCTACAATGAGCAGTTCTTC
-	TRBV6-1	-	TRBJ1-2	CASSEGDYNYGYTF	TGTGCCAGCAGCGAGGGGGATTATAACTATGGCTACACCTTC
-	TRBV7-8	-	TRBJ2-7	CASSLPGRPYEQYF	TGTGCCAGCAGCTTACCGGGACGGCCCTACGAGCAGTACTTC
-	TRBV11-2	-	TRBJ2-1	CASSLGHSAPGEQFF	TGTGCCAGCAGCTTAGGGCATAGCGCGCCCGGTGAGCAGTTCTTC
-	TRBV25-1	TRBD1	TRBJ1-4	CASSDKTGVNEKLFF	TGTGCCAGCAGTGACAAGACAGGGGTTAATGAAAAACTGTTTTTT
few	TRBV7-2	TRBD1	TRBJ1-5	CASSYRGGQPQHF	TGTGCCAGCAGCTACAGGGGGGGTCAGCCCCAGCATTTT